This TCR beta chain comes out of a study of cytomegalovirus exposure and HLA in healthy donors. V gave up 6 bases and J gave up 7 bases; unmatched junction bases: 6. CDR1 and CDR2 (germline): SNHLY, FYNNEI. This CDR3 contains 13 residues. PCR primers comprised 60 Vbeta and 13 Jbeta primers. TCRdb's table, derived via immunoSEQ multiplex PCR, lists solely in-frame clones and lacks some. There are about 100,000 clones in the sample; about 68% occur only once, and less than 15% lies in the top ten. The sequenced material came from PBMCs. The receptor's source is a male donor in good health and CMV-seropositive. V usage is TRBV2 and J usage is TRBJ1-2, with 9 positions matching TRBD1. CDR3 sequence: CASRGTGHSGYTF. CDR3 DNA sequence: TGTGCCAGCAGGGGGACAGGGCACAGTGGCTACACCTTC.